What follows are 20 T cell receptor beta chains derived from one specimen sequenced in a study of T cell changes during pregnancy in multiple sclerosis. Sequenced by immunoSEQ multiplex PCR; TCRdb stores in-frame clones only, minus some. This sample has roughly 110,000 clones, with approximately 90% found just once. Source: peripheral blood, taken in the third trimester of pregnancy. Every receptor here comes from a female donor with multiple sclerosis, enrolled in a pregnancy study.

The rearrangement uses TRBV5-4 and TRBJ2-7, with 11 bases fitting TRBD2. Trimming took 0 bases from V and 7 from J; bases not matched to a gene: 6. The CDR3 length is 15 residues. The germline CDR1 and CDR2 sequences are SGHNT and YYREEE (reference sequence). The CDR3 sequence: CASSLVAGGAEEQYF. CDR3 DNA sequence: TGTGCCAGCAGCTTGGTAGCGGGGGGGGCGGAAGAGCAGTACTTC.

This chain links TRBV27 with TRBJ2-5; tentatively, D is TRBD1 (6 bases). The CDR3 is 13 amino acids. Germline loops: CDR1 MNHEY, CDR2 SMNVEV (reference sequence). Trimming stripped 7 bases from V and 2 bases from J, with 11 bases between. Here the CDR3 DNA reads TGTGCCAGCACGACAGGAAAGCAAGAGACCCAGTACTTC. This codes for CASTTGKQETQYF.

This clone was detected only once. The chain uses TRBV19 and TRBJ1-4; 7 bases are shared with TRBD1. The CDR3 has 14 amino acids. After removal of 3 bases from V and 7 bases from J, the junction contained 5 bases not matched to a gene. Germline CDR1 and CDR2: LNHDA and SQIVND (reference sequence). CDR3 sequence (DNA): TGTGCCAGTAGTATGGAGGGGGCAAGTGAAAAACTGTTTTTT. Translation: CASSMEGASEKLFF.

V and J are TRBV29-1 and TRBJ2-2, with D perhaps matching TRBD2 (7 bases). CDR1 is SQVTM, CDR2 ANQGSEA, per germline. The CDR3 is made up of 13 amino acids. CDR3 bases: TGCACCGTGGGGGGGCAGAACACCGGGGAGCTGTTTTTT. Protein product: CTVGGQNTGELFF.

The DNA for the CDR3 is TGTGCCTGGTTCGATCCTAGAGGAGGCGAGCAGTACTTC. It yields the protein CAWFDPRGGEQYF. The chain is built from TRBV30 and TRBJ2-7; tentatively, D is TRBD2 (5 bases). Germline loops: CDR1 GTSNPN, CDR2 SVGIG (reference sequence). The V gene lost 5 bases and the J gene lost 6 bases, with 17 bases spanning the gap. The CDR3 sequence is 13 residues long.

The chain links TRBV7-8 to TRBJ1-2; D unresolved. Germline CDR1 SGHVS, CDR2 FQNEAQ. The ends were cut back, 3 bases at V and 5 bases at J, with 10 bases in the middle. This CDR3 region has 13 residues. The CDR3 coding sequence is TGTGCCAGCAGCTTCAGCGGCTATTATGGCTACACCTTC. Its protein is CASSFSGYYGYTF.

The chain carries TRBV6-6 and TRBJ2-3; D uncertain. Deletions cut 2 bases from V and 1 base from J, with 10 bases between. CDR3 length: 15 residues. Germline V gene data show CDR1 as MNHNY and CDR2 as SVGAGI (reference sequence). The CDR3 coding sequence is TGTGCCAGCAGTTACGACATCTCGGGCACAGATACGCAGTATTTT. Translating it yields CASSYDISGTDTQYF.

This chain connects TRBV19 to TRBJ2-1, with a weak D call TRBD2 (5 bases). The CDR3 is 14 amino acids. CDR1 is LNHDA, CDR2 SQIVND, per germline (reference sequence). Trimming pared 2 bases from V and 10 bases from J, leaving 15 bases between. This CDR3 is CASSIRVPPGEQFF. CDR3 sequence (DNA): TGTGCCAGTAGTATAAGAGTTCCGCCGGGAGAGCAGTTCTTC.

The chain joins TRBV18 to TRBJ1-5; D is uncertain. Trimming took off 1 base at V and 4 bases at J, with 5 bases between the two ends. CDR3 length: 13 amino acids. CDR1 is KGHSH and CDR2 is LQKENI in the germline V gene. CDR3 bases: TGTGCCAGCTCACCACGACAAAATCAGCCCCAGCATTTT. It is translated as CASSPRQNQPQHF.

This chain's CDR3 is CSVEDRLYEQYF. The DNA of the CDR3 is TGCAGCGTTGAAGACAGACTCTACGAGCAGTACTTC. V usage is TRBV29-1 and J usage is TRBJ2-7; no definite D call. The CDR3 covers 12 residues. Germline V gives CDR1 SQVTM, CDR2 ANQGSEA. Trimming shortened V by 0 bases and J by 3 bases, and 6 bases separated the two germline ends.

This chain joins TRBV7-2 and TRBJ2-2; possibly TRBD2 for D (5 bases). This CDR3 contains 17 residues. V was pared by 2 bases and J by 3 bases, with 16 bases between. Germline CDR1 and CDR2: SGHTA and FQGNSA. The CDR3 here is CASSLTNAGIHTGELFF. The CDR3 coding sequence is TGTGCCAGCAGCTTAACCAATGCCGGGATACACACCGGGGAGCTGTTTTTT.

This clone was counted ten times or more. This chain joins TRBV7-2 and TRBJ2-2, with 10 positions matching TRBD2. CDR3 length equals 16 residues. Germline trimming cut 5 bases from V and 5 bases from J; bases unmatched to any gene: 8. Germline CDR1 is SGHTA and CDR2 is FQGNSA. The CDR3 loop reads CASSLGLAASTGELFF. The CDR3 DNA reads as TGTGCCAGCAGCCTAGGACTAGCGGCGAGTACCGGGGAGCTGTTTTTT.

The CDR3 DNA reads as TGTGCCTGGAGACCGGGGAACACTGAAGCTTTCTTT. Translation gives CAWRPGNTEAFF. This chain connects TRBV30 to TRBJ1-1; no clear D. Trimming took off 3 bases at V and 1 base at J, with 6 bases between the two ends. The CDR3 loop spans 12 amino acids. CDR1 is GTSNPN, CDR2 SVGIG, per germline (reference sequence).

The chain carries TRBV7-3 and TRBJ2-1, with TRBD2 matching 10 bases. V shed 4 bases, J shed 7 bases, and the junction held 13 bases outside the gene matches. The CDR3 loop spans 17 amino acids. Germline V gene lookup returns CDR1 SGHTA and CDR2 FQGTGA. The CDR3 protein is CASSSGLATEYGNEQFF. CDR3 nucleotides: TGTGCCAGCAGCTCGGGACTAGCGACCGAGTATGGAAATGAGCAGTTCTTC.

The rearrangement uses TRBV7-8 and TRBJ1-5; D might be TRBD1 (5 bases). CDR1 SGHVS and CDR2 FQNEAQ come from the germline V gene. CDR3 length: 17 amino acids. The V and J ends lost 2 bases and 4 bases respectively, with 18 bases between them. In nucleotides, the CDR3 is TGTGCCAGCAGCTTACGCCGGGGAACGGGGGGGAATCAGCCCCAGCATTTT. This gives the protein CASSLRRGTGGNQPQHF.

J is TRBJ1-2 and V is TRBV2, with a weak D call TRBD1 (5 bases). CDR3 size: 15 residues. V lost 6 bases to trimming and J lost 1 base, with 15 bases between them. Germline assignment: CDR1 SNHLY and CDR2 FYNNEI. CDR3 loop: CASRSGGDGNYGYTF. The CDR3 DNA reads TGTGCCAGCAGGTCTGGAGGGGACGGTAACTATGGCTACACCTTC.

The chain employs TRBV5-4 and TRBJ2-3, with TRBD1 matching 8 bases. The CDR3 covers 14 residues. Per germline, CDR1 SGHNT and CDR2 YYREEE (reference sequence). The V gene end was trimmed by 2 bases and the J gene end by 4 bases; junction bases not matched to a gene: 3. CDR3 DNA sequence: TGTGCCAGCAGCTTTACAGGGGGTCCAGATACGCAGTATTTT. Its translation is CASSFTGGPDTQYF.

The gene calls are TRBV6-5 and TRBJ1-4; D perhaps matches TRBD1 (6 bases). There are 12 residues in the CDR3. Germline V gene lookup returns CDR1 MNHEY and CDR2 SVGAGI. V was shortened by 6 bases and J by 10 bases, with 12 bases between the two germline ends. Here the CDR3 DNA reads TGTGCCAGCAGCCTCCCGACAGGAAAACTGTTTTTT. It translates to CASSLPTGKLFF.

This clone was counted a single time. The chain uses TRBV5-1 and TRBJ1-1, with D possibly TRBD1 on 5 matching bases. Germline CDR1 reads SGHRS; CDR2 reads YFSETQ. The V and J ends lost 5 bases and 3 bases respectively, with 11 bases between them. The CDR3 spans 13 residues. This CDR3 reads CASSYQQDTEAFF. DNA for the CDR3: TGCGCCAGCAGTTACCAACAGGACACTGAAGCTTTCTTT. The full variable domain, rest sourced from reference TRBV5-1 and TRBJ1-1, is KAGVTQTPRYLIKTRGQQVTLSCSPISGHRSVSWYQQTPGQGLQFLFEYFSETQRNKGNFPGRFSGRQFSNSRSEMNVSTLELGDSALYLCASSYQQDTEAFFGQGTRLTVV.

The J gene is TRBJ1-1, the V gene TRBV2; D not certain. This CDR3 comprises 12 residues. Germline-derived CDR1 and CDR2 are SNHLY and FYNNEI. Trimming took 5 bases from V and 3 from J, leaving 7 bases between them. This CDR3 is CASSPGYTEAFF. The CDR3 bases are TGTGCCAGCAGTCCAGGTTACACTGAAGCTTTCTTT.